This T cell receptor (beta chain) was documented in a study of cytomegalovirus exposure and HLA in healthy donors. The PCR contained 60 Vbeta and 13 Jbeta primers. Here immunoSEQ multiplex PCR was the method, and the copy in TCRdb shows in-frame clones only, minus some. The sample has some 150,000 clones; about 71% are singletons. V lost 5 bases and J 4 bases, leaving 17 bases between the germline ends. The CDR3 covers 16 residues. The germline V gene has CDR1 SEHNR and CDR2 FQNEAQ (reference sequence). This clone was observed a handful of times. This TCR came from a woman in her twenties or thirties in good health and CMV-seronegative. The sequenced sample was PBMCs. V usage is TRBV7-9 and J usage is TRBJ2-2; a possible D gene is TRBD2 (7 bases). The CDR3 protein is CASSPLRGRGTGELFF. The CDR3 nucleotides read TGTGCCAGCAGCCCCTTGCGGGGGCGTGGCACCGGGGAGCTGTTTTTT.